This T cell receptor (beta chain) came from a study of blood T cells in healthy people across ages. Study outcomes and limitations: Researchers deemed the diversity estimates from one million T cells underestimates.

Drawing of peripheral blood yielded ten milliliters from each donor. Comments on this clonotype: What it recognizes is unknown.

For the second PCR, which ran for about 6 to 11 cycles, a sample-barcoded 5' primer and a J-beta primer mix were used. All samples gave at least 2.5 million CDR3-containing paired-end reads. TCRdb recomputed calls from the 5' RACE reads with MiXCR, one row per CDR3 protein. The data contain 1.2 million to 1.5 million distinct CDR3 sequences, roughly 64% of them singletons. Sample: blood. The receptor was derived from a man younger than 30 in good health.

The CDR3 here is CASSYAVPQSTDTQYF. In DNA form, the CDR3 reads TGTGCCAGCAGTTACGCGGTTCCCCAAAGCACAGATACGCAGTATTTT. The chain joins TRBV6-5 to TRBJ2-3; the D is unclear. V lost 2 bases and J lost 0, with 12 bases in between. CDR3 length: 16 residues. Germline V CDR1 and CDR2: MNHEY, SVGAGI.